The T cell receptor (beta chain) described here comes from a study of cytomegalovirus exposure and HLA in healthy donors. General study findings and limits: Being indistinguishable, some V segments were excluded, TRBV6-2 and TRBV6-3 among them.

With 60 Vbeta and 13 Jbeta primers, the PCR was carried out. Generated by immunoSEQ multiplex PCR, the TCRdb table keeps only in-frame clones and is missing some. The sample has about 170,000 clones; about 82% are singletons. Trimming cost V 5 bases and J 5 bases; bases outside gene matches: 9. The CDR3 runs 15 residues. Germline V gene data show CDR1 as SGHAT and CDR2 as FQNNGV. As regards this clone: Its antigen is not identified.

V gene TRBV11-2 combines with J gene TRBJ2-3; 8 bases map to TRBD1. Sequencing was carried out using PBMCs. The sequence came from a female donor in good health and CMV-seronegative. The CDR3 DNA reads as TGTGCCAGCAGCCCCGGGGCAGGGGGCAGAGATACGCAGTATTTT. Protein: CASSPGAGGRDTQYF.